Below, 32 T cell receptor beta chains from the same sample are listed, as sequenced in a study of regulatory T cells in long-lasting Graves disease. Stated time point: persistent/refractory GD, antithyroid drugs over 5 years with positive TRAb. Making the TCR library involved RNA that had been extracted from PBMCs. Building the TCR beta libraries relied on iRepertoire HTBI primers, and CDR3 regions underwent Arm-PCR. TCRdb re-derived calls from the multiplex PCR reads in MiXCR, one entry per CDR3 protein. Of over 300,000 distinct CDR3 sequences in the sample, about 18% were seen once. The source material was peripheral blood mononuclear cells (PBMCs), sampled when the disease was refractory, from a patient treated with antithyroid drugs. The receptors were gathered from a female donor with Graves disease.

This clonotype has ten or more counts. The J gene is TRBJ1-1, the V gene TRBV11-2; no firm D call. The germline V gene encodes CDR1 SGHAT and CDR2 FQNNGV. V lost 3 bases and J lost 4, with 9 bases in between. This CDR3 region has 13 residues. CDR3 nucleotide sequence: TGTGCCAGCAGCTTCATCGTGGGCACTGAAGCTTTCTTT. Amino acids: CASSFIVGTEAFF.

This clonotype appeared many times. The chain combines TRBV6-5 with TRBJ1-1; D not certain. V lost 2 bases to trimming and J lost 3 bases, with 7 bases between them. The CDR3 has 13 amino acids. CDR1 is MNHEY, CDR2 SVGAGI, per germline. Here the CDR3 reads CASSYGQYTEAFF. The CDR3, as DNA: TGTGCCAGCAGTTACGGGCAGTACACTGAAGCTTTCTTT.

The chain is built from TRBV3-1 and TRBJ1-1; no firm D call. The CDR3 extends over 13 amino acids. Per the germline V gene, CDR1 is LGHDT and CDR2 is YNNKEL (reference sequence). The germline V and J ends were trimmed by 1 base and 4 bases, with 7 bases remaining between them. In nucleotides, the CDR3 is TGTGCCAGCAGCCAAGGCGTCAGCACTGAAGCTTTCTTT. Residues: CASSQGVSTEAFF.

Comments on this clonotype: With a much larger clone just one base away, this may be a read error. The chain recombines TRBV6-5 with TRBJ1-5; unclear D gene. Germline V lookup: CDR1 MNHEY, CDR2 SVGAGI. Trimming left V 4 bases short and J 0 bases short, with 10 bases between. The CDR3 is made up of 15 amino acids. The CDR3 protein is CASSSTVHSNQPQHF. CDR3 DNA: TGTGCCAGCAGTTCGACGGTACATAGCAATCAGCCCCAGCATTTT.

The chain carries TRBV7-9 and TRBJ2-7; 10 nucleotides match TRBD1. CDR3 length: 15 amino acids. Germline V gene data show CDR1 as SEHNR and CDR2 as FQNEAQ (reference sequence). V shed 3 bases and J 0 bases; nucleotides not matched to a gene: 2. DNA of the CDR3: TGTGCCAGCAGCTTTGGGACAGGGGCCTCCTACGAGCAGTACTTC. It encodes CASSFGTGASYEQYF.

At least ten counts were recorded for this clonotype. J is TRBJ2-5 and V is TRBV12-3 or TRBV12-4, with TRBD2 matching over 11 bases. Losses at the gene ends were 6 bases for V and 3 bases for J; bases not matched to a gene: 9. CDR3 length: 16 amino acids. In DNA form, the CDR3 reads TGTGCCAGCAGCCCATCACTAGCGGGGGTGAAAGAGACCCAGTACTTC. This translates into CASSPSLAGVKETQYF.

With regard to this clonotype: A read error may be the cause here, since a much bigger clone is one base away. The J gene is TRBJ2-2, the V gene TRBV6-9; D unresolved. CDR1 MNHGY and CDR2 SVAAGI come from the germline V gene. CDR3 size: 15 residues. V dropped 4 bases and J dropped 4 bases, with 13 bases sitting between them. CDR3 bases: TGTGCCAGCAGTTCACTCCGGAAGGGCACCGGGGAGCTGTTTTTT. Protein sequence: CASSSLRKGTGELFF.

This sequence joins TRBV7-2 and TRBJ2-5; unclear D gene. Trimming left V 5 bases short and J 1 base short, with 11 bases between. The CDR3 has 14 amino acids. Per germline, CDR1 SGHTA and CDR2 FQGNSA. The CDR3 is CASSRGPAQETQYF. The CDR3 DNA reads TGTGCCAGCAGCCGTGGACCGGCCCAAGAGACCCAGTACTTC.

The V call is TRBV6-1, the J call TRBJ1-5; no reliable D call. Germline lookup yields CDR1 MNHNS and CDR2 SASEGT. V lost 7 bases, J lost 0 bases, and 13 bases lay in between. CDR3 length: 15 amino acids. The CDR3 DNA is TGTGCCAGCATTTGGAAACTTTATAGCAATCAGCCCCAGCATTTT. Translation gives CASIWKLYSNQPQHF.

This clonotype was seen a handful of times. The chain has TRBV9 and TRBJ2-5; tentatively, D is TRBD1 (6 bases). This CDR3 spans 16 amino acids. Germline V lookup: CDR1 SGDLS, CDR2 YYNGEE. V was trimmed by 0 bases and J by 6 bases, leaving 18 bases between them. The CDR3 region is CASSVEATGLLKTQYF. In nucleotides, the CDR3 is TGTGCCAGCAGCGTAGAAGCTACAGGGTTGTTGAAGACCCAGTACTTC.

This clonotype was counted at least ten times. The V gene is TRBV20-1, the J gene TRBJ2-7; unclear D gene. The CDR3 spans 12 residues. Trimming stripped 4 bases from V and 2 bases from J, with 9 bases between. Germline assignment: CDR1 DFQATT and CDR2 SNEGSKA (reference sequence). The CDR3 nucleotides are TGCAGTGCTAATGTCCCGGCCTACGAGCAGTACTTC. It codes for CSANVPAYEQYF.

The V and J genes are TRBV4-3 and TRBJ1-5, with 8 bases lining up with TRBD1. CDR1 and CDR2 from the germline V gene are LGHNA and YSLEER. The CDR3 sequence is 15 residues long. V was pared by 0 bases and J by 7 bases, with 5 bases of the junction left unmatched. CDR3 sequence reads: CASSQDDRGIQPQHF. CDR3 coding DNA: TGCGCCAGCAGCCAAGATGACAGGGGCATCCAGCCCCAGCATTTT.

The sample holds one count of this clonotype. The rearrangement joins TRBV19 to TRBJ2-7; D unclear. V lost 9 bases, J lost 2 bases, and 11 bases lay in between. CDR1 is LNHDA and CDR2 is SQIVND in the germline V gene (reference sequence). The CDR3 totals 12 residues. The CDR3 DNA is TGTGCCAGCAGGTCACCTACCTACGAGCAGTACTTC. Protein product: CASRSPTYEQYF.

This clonotype has only a few counts. This sequence joins TRBV7-2 and TRBJ1-5; possible D gene TRBD1, 6 bases. The germline CDR1 and CDR2 sequences are SGHTA and FQGNSA. V lost 7 bases, J lost 3 bases, and 22 bases lay in between. This CDR3 is 17 amino acids long. The CDR3 here is CASTPMGGGRSNQPQHF. The CDR3 bases are TGTGCCAGCACCCCGATGGGGGGCGGACGCTCCAATCAGCCCCAGCATTTT.

The chain has TRBV11-2 and TRBJ2-2; D is unclear. From germline, CDR1 is SGHAT and CDR2 FQNNGV. The CDR3 is made up of 17 amino acids. The V end was cut by 5 bases, the J end by 1 base, with 17 bases between. The CDR3 loop reads CASSHSLAERNTGELFF. CDR3 DNA: TGTGCCAGCAGCCACAGCCTGGCGGAGAGGAACACCGGGGAGCTGTTTTTT. Combining the CDR3 with reference TRBV11-2 and TRBJ2-2 gives the whole variable domain EAGVAQSPRYKIIEKRQSVAFWCNPISGHATLYWYQQILGQGPKLLIQFQNNGVVDDSQLPKDRFSAERLKGVDSTLKIQPAKLEDSAVYLCASSHSLAERNTGELFFGEGSRLTVL.

Details on this clonotype: A much larger clone sits a single nucleotide away, making a read error possible. The J gene is TRBJ2-5, the V gene TRBV6-1, with 8 bases identical to TRBD1. The length of the CDR3 is 19 residues. CDR1 and CDR2 (germline): MNHNS, SASEGT. V dropped 6 bases and J dropped 0; count of bases not matched to a gene: 18. CDR3 amino acids: CASSCTDPVDREYQETQYF. As DNA, the CDR3 is TGTGCCAGCAGCTGCACGGACCCGGTGGACAGGGAGTACCAAGAGACCCAGTACTTC.

This clonotype was observed at least ten times. This rearrangement joins TRBV5-1 to TRBJ1-5; possibly TRBD1 for D (5 bases). Germline V CDR1 and CDR2: SGHRS, YFSETQ. This CDR3 has 15 amino acids. V was clipped by 4 bases and J by 4 bases, with 15 bases between them. The CDR3 here is CASSRGEGWNQPQHF. CDR3 nucleotide sequence: TGCGCCAGCAGCAGAGGGGAGGGTTGGAATCAGCCCCAGCATTTT.

This clonotype was counted at least ten times. The rearrangement uses TRBV30 and TRBJ1-1; possible D gene TRBD1, 5 bases. From germline, CDR1 is GTSNPN and CDR2 SVGIG (reference sequence). The CDR3 has 12 amino acids. The V end lost 0 bases, the J end lost 9 bases, and 11 bases lay between the germline ends. The CDR3 sequence: CAWSVGGTKAFF. CDR3 sequence (DNA): TGTGCCTGGAGTGTGGGGGGGACTAAAGCTTTCTTT. The full variable domain, in which reference TRBV30 and TRBJ1-1 provide the parts outside the CDR3, is SQTIHQWPATLVQPVGSPLSLECTVEGTSNPNLYWYRQAAGRGLQLLFYSVGIGQISSEVPQNLSASRPQDRQFILSSKKLLLSDSGFYLCAWSVGGTKAFFGQGTRLTVV.

This clonotype was counted at least ten times. The chain uses TRBV3-1 and TRBJ1-1; no firm D call. The germline CDR1 and CDR2 sequences are LGHDT and YNNKEL (reference sequence). V was pared by 1 base and J by 4 bases, with 19 bases between. The CDR3 contains 17 residues. The CDR3 bases are TGTGCCAGCAGCCAAGGCGGTAAGGGCTTGGTCGGCACTGAAGCTTTCTTT. Protein sequence: CASSQGGKGLVGTEAFF. Filled out from reference TRBV3-1 and TRBJ1-1, the complete variable domain reads DTAVSQTPKYLVTQMGNDKSIKCEQNLGHDTMYWYKQDSKKFLKIMFSYNNKELIINETVPNRFSPKSPDKAHLNLHINSLELGDSAVYFCASSQGGKGLVGTEAFFGQGTRLTVV.

This clonotype appeared many times. This rearrangement joins TRBV5-1 to TRBJ2-7; a weak D match, TRBD1 (6 bases). V lost 4 bases and J lost 2, with 16 bases in between. CDR1 SGHRS and CDR2 YFSETQ come from the germline V gene. This CDR3 is 15 amino acids long. The CDR3 coding sequence is TGCGCCAGCAGCAACCCAGTCAGGGGAGCCTACGAGCAGTACTTC. It encodes CASSNPVRGAYEQYF.

In its sample, this clonotype was seen a few times. V is TRBV29-1 and J is TRBJ2-7, with 12 bases identical to TRBD1. The germline V gene encodes CDR1 SQVTM and CDR2 ANQGSEA. V dropped 4 bases and J dropped 5; count of bases not matched to a gene: 6. The CDR3 runs 14 residues. Here the CDR3 reads CSVGGDRGRDEQYF. In DNA, the CDR3 is TGCAGCGTTGGGGGGGACAGGGGGCGCGACGAGCAGTACTTC.

The genes are TRBV12-3 or TRBV12-4 and TRBJ1-2; D might be TRBD1 (5 bases). The V gene lost 2 bases and the J gene lost 14 bases, with 12 bases spanning the gap. The CDR3 covers 11 residues. The CDR3 DNA is TGTGCCAGCAGTTTAAGTTCGGAGGGGACCTTC. Its translation: CASSLSSEGTF.

CDR3 DNA: TGCAGCGTTGAAGATCGGAGGAACAGGGCTATCCGTGGCTACACCTTC. Encoded protein: CSVEDRRNRAIRGYTF. The chain combines TRBV29-1 with TRBJ1-2, with D perhaps matching TRBD1 (6 bases). V was shortened by 0 bases and J by 7 bases, with 21 bases between the two germline ends. The CDR3 runs 16 residues. Germline CDR1 and CDR2: SQVTM and ANQGSEA.

Concerning this clonotype itself: A junction boundary mismatches the germline segment, possibly from a read error. The rearrangement uses TRBV12-3 or TRBV12-4 and TRBJ1-6; 7 positions match TRBD1. The CDR3 is 13 residues long. The CDR3 sequence is CASRGQYNSPPHF. CDR3 nucleotide sequence: TGTGCCAGCAGGGGACAGTATAATTCACCCCCCCACTTT.

In the case of this clonotype: One junction end does not reproduce the germline sequence, and a read error may be involved. This rearrangement joins TRBV7-9 to TRBJ2-5, with 7 bases matching TRBD1. This CDR3 has 14 amino acids. Germline CDR1 reads SEHNR; CDR2 reads FQNEAQ (reference sequence). The CDR3 DNA sequence: TGTGCCAGCAGCCCACGACAGGGTAGGGAGACCCGGTACTTC. This encodes CASSPRQGRETRYF.

This clonotype has at least ten counts. The chain joins TRBV10-2 to TRBJ1-6; D not certain. In germline, CDR1 is WSHSY, CDR2 SAAADI. CDR3 length equals 12 residues. Trimming cost V 3 bases and J 8 bases, with 5 bases left between them. The CDR3 region is CASSDLDSPLHF. CDR3 sequence (DNA): TGCGCCAGCAGTGACCTCGATTCACCCCTCCACTTT.

This clonotype showed up many times. This sequence joins TRBV15 and TRBJ1-5; TRBD1 aligns across 10 bases. Germline CDR1 reads LNHNV; CDR2 reads YYDKDF (reference sequence). This CDR3 comprises 17 residues. J lost 7 bases, V lost 2 bases, and 11 bases had no gene match. Here the CDR3 DNA reads TGTGCCACCAGCAGAAGTCCGGGACAGGGGCGATGGCAGCCCCAGCATTTT. It yields the protein CATSRSPGQGRWQPQHF.

This clonotype was picked up many times. The V and J genes are TRBV12-3 or TRBV12-4 and TRBJ2-4; 8 bases agree with TRBD1. The CDR3 has 15 residues. The ends lost 7 bases at V and 5 bases at J; junction bases unmatched: 10. The CDR3, as DNA: TGTGCCAGCACTTCAGGGGGCGAGCCCCAAAACATTCAGTACTTC. Encoded protein: CASTSGGEPQNIQYF.

This clonotype has more than one count but fewer than ten. The V call is TRBV4-1, the J call TRBJ1-1, with D unclear. Deletions cut 4 bases from V and 5 bases from J, with 14 bases between. Germline loops: CDR1 MGHRA, CDR2 YSYEKL. The CDR3 is 14 residues long. CDR3 sequence reads: CASSLYEGRTEAFF. DNA for the CDR3: TGCGCCAGCAGCCTCTACGAAGGGAGGACTGAAGCTTTCTTT.

This clonotype came up many times. This chain links TRBV5-5 with TRBJ2-5; TRBD2 matches 8 bases. V trimming: 1 base; J trimming: 5 bases; junction bases outside the gene matches: 10. CDR1 is SGHKS and CDR2 is YYEKEE in the germline V gene (reference sequence). This CDR3 region has 16 residues. CDR3 sequence reads: CASSLWDYLAGETQYF. CDR3 bases: TGTGCCAGCAGCTTGTGGGATTACTTAGCGGGGGAGACCCAGTACTTC.

This clonotype appeared many times. The rearrangement uses TRBV28 and TRBJ2-7; D is possibly TRBD1 (5 bases). Germline-derived CDR1 and CDR2 are MDHEN and SYDVKM. Trimming pared 6 bases from V and 6 bases from J, leaving 15 bases between. The length of the CDR3 is 13 residues. The CDR3 DNA is TGTGCCAGCAGCCACCCGACAGTGGGCGAGCAGTACTTC. Its translation is CASSHPTVGEQYF.

This sequence joins TRBV5-1 and TRBJ1-4; 10 bases map to TRBD1. This CDR3 region has 16 residues. Germline V gene sequence: CDR1 SGHRS, CDR2 YFSETQ. Trimming removed 5 bases from V and 8 bases from J; junction bases left unmatched: 12. CDR3 nucleotides: TGCGCCAGCAGGACCGGGACAGGGGACTACGAGGAAAAACTGTTTTTT. It yields the protein CASRTGTGDYEEKLFF.